These 11 T cell receptor beta chains originate from one sample sequenced in a study of blood T cell repertoires in COVID-19. This table comes from immunoSEQ multiplex PCR, and its TCRdb copy is limited to in-frame clones, with some not included. In the table there are 250,000 to 350,000 clones, approximately 85% of which are singletons. Sequenced input: PBMCs or T cells enriched from blood (not recorded which). The receptors here all came from a woman aged 25 to 39 who had recovered from COVID-19.

The chain couples TRBV3-1 (or the pseudogene TRBV3-2) to TRBJ1-1, with D uncertain. The CDR3 sequence is 13 residues long. The V gene lost 1 base and the J gene lost 5 bases, with 8 bases spanning the gap. Germline V gene data show CDR1 as LGHDT and CDR2 as YNNKEL (reference sequence). For the CDR3, the DNA is TGTGCCAGCAGCCAAGGGGAGGGTACTGAAGCTTTCTTT. Amino acid sequence: CASSQGEGTEAFF.

On this clone: It is likely a read error, because the conserved phenylalanine at the end of the CDR3 is missing. Because the CDR3's place on the DNA is in doubt, the DNA is left out and the CDR3 is given as listed by TCRdb. The V and J genes are TRBV5-1 and TRBJ1-6; no DNA check was done on the table's D call, TRBD1. Germline V CDR1 and CDR2: SGHRS, YFSETQ. The CDR3 contains 10 residues when both ends are counted. The CDR3 spells CASSLDSPRL.

The chain couples TRBV27 to TRBJ1-4; 10 nucleotides line up with TRBD1. CDR3 length equals 15 residues. V trimming: 6 bases; J trimming: 5 bases; junction bases outside the gene matches: 6. Germline V gene lookup returns CDR1 MNHEY and CDR2 SMNVEV (reference sequence). Written as DNA, the CDR3 is TGTGCCAGCAGCCAAAAGACAGGGGGCAATGAAAAACTGTTTTTT. It yields the protein CASSQKTGGNEKLFF.

This sequence joins TRBV19 and TRBJ1-5; D is ambiguous. The germline V and J ends were trimmed by 3 bases and 4 bases, with 7 bases remaining between them. The CDR3 runs to 13 residues. Per the germline V gene, CDR1 is LNHDA and CDR2 is SQIVND (reference sequence). For the CDR3, the DNA is TGTGCCAGTAGTATTCATGAGAATCAGCCCCAGCATTTT. Amino acids: CASSIHENQPQHF.

The chain has TRBV7-9 and TRBJ1-6, with D possibly being TRBD1 (6 bases). This CDR3 region has 16 residues. Germline values: CDR1 SEHNR, CDR2 FQNEAQ (reference sequence). V was shortened by 3 bases and J by 6 bases, with 15 bases between the two germline ends. The CDR3 sequence is CASSLRSRTVNSPLHF. In DNA form, the CDR3 reads TGTGCCAGCAGCTTGAGGTCCCGGACAGTTAATTCACCCCTCCACTTT.

The chain carries TRBV5-4 and TRBJ1-3; D may be TRBD1 (5 bases). The germline V and J ends were trimmed by 4 bases and 0 bases, with 14 bases remaining between them. The CDR3 sequence is 16 residues long. The germline gives CDR1 SGHNT, CDR2 YYREEE (reference sequence). CDR3 in amino acids: CASSPQGVSSGNTIYF. For the CDR3, the DNA is TGTGCCAGCAGCCCCCAGGGTGTAAGCTCTGGAAACACCATATATTTT.

The chain recombines TRBV6-5 with TRBJ2-5; D is perhaps TRBD2 (5 bases). V was pared by 0 bases and J by 10 bases, with 12 bases between. Per germline, CDR1 MNHEY and CDR2 SVGAGI. This CDR3 has 13 residues. DNA of the CDR3: TGTGCCAGCAGTTACTCCTTGAGCGGTAGCCAGTACTTC. As protein: CASSYSLSGSQYF.

The J gene is TRBJ1-1, the V gene TRBV19; D gene unclear. This CDR3 is 14 amino acids long. V lost 3 bases to trimming and J lost 1 base, with 9 bases between them. Germline V lookup: CDR1 LNHDA, CDR2 SQIVND (reference sequence). The CDR3 DNA reads TGTGCCAGTAGTATCGGGGTGAAGAACACTGAAGCTTTCTTT. It codes for CASSIGVKNTEAFF.

The chain's CDR3 is CASSLYLLTDTQYF. The CDR3 nucleotides read TGTGCCAGCAGCCTTTATTTACTCACAGATACGCAGTATTTT. V is TRBV7-6 and J is TRBJ2-3; D is ambiguous. This CDR3 is 14 amino acids long. Germline loops: CDR1 SGHVS, CDR2 FNYEAQ. V was cut by 5 bases and J by 2 bases, with 11 bases left in between.

The chain's CDR3 is CASSRRGGRPSSYEQYF. The CDR3 bases are TGTGCCAGCAGCCGGCGGGGGGGGCGACCGAGCTCCTACGAGCAGTACTTC. The chain joins TRBV7-2 to TRBJ2-7, with 9 bases identical to TRBD2. V shed 5 bases, J shed 0 bases, and the junction held 11 bases outside the gene matches. This CDR3 has 17 amino acids. The V gene's germline CDR1 is SGHTA and CDR2 FQGNSA.

The CDR3 nucleotides are TGTGCCAGCAGCCAAGAACCCCAGCGGGAGACCCCCCAGTACTTC. Its protein product is CASSQEPQRETPQYF. The rearrangement joins TRBV4-2 to TRBJ2-7; 8 bases map to TRBD2. V was clipped by 0 bases and J by 10 bases; unmatched bases: 11. The germline V gene encodes CDR1 LGHNA and CDR2 YNFKEQ. The CDR3 length is 15 residues.